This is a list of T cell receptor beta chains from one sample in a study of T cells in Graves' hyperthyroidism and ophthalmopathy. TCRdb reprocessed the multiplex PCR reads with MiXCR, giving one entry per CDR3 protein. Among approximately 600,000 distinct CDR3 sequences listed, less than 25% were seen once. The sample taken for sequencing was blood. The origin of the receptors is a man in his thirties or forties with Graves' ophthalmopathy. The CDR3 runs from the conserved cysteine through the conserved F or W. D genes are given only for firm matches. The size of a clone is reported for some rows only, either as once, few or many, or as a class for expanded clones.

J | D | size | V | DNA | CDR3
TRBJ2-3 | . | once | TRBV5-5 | TGTGCCAGCAGCTTCTTAATTTGGGACAAACTAGCCCATTCTCCGGATACGCGGTATTTT | CASSFLIWDKLAHSPDTRYF
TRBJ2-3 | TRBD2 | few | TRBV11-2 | TGTGCCAGCAGCTTAGCGGGACTAGCGGGAGGGCCGAGCACAGATACGCAGTATTTT | CASSLAGLAGGPSTDTQYF
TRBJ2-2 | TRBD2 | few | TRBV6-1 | TGTGCCAGCAGACTCGGGGGGACGGCAAACACCGGGGAGCTGTTTTTT | CASRLGGTANTGELFF
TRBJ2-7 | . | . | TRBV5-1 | TGCGCCAGCAGGGGAGGCCTTTCGGGCTACGAGCAGTACTTC | CASRGGLSGYEQYF
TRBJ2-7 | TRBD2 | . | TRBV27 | TGTGCCAGCAGTTTATCTCCCGGGAGGGCCCGGGAGCAGTACTTC | CASSLSPGRAREQYF
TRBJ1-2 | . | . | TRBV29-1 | TGCAGCGTTGTGGCACGAACGGGCTACACCTTC | CSVVARTGYTF
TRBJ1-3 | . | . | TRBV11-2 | TGTGCCAGCAGCGATGGAAACACCATATATTTT | CASSDGNTIYF
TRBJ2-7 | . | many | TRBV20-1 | TGCAGTGCTAGAGACATAATTCGCGACGGACCTCTTGGCGAGCAGTACTTC | CSARDIIRDGPLGEQYF
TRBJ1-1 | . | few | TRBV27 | TGTGCCAGCAGTTCTCTGGGGGAGATCCCGAACACTGAAGCTTTCTTT | CASSSLGEIPNTEAFF
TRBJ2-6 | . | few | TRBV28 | TGTGCCAGCAGTGGGCAGGGGTGGCCTGGGGCCAACGTCCTGACTTTC | CASSGQGWPGANVLTF
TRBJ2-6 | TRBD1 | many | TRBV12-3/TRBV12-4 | TGTGCCAGCAGTTCCACAGGGGAGGGGGCCAACGTCCTGACTTTC | CASSSTGEGANVLTF
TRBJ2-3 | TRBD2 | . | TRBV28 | TGTGCCAGCAGTGTAGCGGGCCCAGATACGCAGTATTTT | CASSVAGPDTQYF
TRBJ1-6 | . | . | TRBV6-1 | TGTGCCGGAACCCGCGACCAGCGTTCACCCCTCCACTTT | CAGTRDQRSPLHF
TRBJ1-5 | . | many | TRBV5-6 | TGTGCCAGCAGCGGGATGGGCCAGCCCAATCAGCCCCAGCATTTT | CASSGMGQPNQPQHF
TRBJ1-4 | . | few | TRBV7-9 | TGTGCCAGCAGCTTAGTACTGGAGGCTAATGAAAAACTGTTTTTT | CASSLVLEANEKLFF
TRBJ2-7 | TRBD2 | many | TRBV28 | TGTGCCAGCAGGATAGCGGGACGAAGCTCCTACGAGCAGTACTTC | CASRIAGRSSYEQYF
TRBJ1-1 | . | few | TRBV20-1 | TGCAGTGCTAAATCCGGTACACTCCTCATGAACACTGAAGCTTTCTTT | CSAKSGTLLMNTEAFF
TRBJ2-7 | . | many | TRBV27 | TGTGCCAGCAGTTTCCGCGGGACTGGCGACGAGCAGTACTTC | CASSFRGTGDEQYF
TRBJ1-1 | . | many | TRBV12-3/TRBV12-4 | TGTGCCAGCACCACCGGGCCGTCAGACACTGAAGCTTTCTTT | CASTTGPSDTEAFF
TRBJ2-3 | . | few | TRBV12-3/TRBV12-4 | TGTGCCAGCAGTTTGACGGATGGGGCAGATACGCAGTATTTT | CASSLTDGADTQYF
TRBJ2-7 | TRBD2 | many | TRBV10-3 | TGTGCCATCAGTAAAGGGACTAGCGACTACGAGCAGTACTTC | CAISKGTSDYEQYF
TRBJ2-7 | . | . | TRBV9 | TGTGCCAGAGCAGGGGTCGCGTACGAGCAGTACTTC | CARAGVAYEQYF
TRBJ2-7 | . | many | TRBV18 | TGTGCCAGCTCACCGGGACTTGTAAGGGAGCAGTACTTC | CASSPGLVREQYF
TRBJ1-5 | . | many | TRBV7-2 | TGTGCCAGCAGCTTTAAGGGGGATAGCAATCAGCCCCAGCATTTT | CASSFKGDSNQPQHF
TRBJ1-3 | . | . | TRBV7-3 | TGTGCCAGCAGCCAGATGGGGAGCTCTGGAAACACCATATATTTT | CASSQMGSSGNTIYF
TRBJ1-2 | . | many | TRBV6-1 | TGTGCCAGCAGTGAAGCGGGAGGGTTCAACTATGGCTACACCTTC | CASSEAGGFNYGYTF
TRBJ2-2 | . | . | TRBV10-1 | TGCGCCAGCAGTGAGTGGGGGACGGAGCTGTTTTTT | CASSEWGTELFF
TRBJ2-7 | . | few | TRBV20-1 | TGCAGTGCTCCGCACCGCTCCTACGAGCAGTACTTC | CSAPHRSYEQYF
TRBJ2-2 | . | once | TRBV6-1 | TGTGCCAGCAGTGATGAGCGTTTGAACACCGGGGAGCTGTTTTTT | CASSDERLNTGELFF
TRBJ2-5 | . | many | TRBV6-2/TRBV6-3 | TGTGCCAGCACCCAGACCCCAGAGGGGGAGACCCAGTACTTC | CASTQTPEGETQYF
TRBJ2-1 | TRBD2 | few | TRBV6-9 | TGTGCCAGCAGTTACGCTCTAGCGGGAGGCTTCTCCTACAATGAGCAGTTCTTC | CASSYALAGGFSYNEQFF
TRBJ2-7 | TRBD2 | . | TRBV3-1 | TGTGCCAGCAGCCAAGAATTGAGCGGGAGGTTTCTGAATCGCGAGCAGTACTTC | CASSQELSGRFLNREQYF
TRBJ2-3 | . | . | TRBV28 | TGTGCCAGCAGTTTACCCGTTTCTAGCACAGATACGCAGTATTTT | CASSLPVSSTDTQYF
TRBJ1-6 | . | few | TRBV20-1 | TGCAGTGCAACCTGGAGGAGCTCCTATAATTCACCCCTCCACTTT | CSATWRSSYNSPLHF